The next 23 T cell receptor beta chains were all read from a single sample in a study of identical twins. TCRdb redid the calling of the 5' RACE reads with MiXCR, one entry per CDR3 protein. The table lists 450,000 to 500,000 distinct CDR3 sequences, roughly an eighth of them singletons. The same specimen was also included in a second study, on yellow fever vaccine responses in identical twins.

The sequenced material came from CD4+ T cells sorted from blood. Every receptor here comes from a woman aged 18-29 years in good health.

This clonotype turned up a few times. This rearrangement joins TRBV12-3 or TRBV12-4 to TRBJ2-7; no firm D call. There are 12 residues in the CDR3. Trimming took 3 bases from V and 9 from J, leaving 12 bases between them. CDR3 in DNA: TGTGCCAGCAGTTTTTCCTGGTTCGGGCAGTACTTC. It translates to CASSFSWFGQYF.

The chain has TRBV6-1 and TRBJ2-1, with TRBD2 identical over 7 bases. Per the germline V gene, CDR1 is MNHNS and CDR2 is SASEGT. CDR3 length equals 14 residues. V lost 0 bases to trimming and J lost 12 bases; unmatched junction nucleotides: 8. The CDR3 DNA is TGTGCCAGCAGTGAAGCGGGGAGCGGGGTAACGCAGTTCTTC. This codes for CASSEAGSGVTQFF.

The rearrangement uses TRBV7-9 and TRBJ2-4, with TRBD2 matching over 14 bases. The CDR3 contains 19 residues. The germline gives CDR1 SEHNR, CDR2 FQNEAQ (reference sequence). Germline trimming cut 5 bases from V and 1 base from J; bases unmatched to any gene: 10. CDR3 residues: CASSAGTSGRGSAKNIQYF. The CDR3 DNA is TGTGCCAGCAGCGCCGGGACTAGCGGGAGAGGCAGCGCCAAAAACATTCAGTACTTC.

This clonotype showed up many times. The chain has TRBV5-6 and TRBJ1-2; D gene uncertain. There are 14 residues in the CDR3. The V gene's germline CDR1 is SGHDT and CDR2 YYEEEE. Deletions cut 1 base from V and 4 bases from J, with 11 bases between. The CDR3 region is CASSLSGPTYGYTF. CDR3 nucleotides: TGTGCCAGCAGCTTGTCAGGCCCAACCTATGGCTACACCTTC. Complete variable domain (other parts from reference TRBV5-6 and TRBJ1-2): DAGVTQSPTHLIKTRGQQVTLRCSPKSGHDTVSWYQQALGQGPQFIFQYYEEEERQRGNFPDRFSGHQFPNYSSELNVNALLLGDSALYLCASSLSGPTYGYTFGSGTRLTVV.

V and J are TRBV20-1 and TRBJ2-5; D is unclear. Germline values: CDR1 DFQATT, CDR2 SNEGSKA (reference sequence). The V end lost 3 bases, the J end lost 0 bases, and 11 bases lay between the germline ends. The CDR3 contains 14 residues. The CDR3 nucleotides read TGCAGTGCTAGGGGCAGCCAGTACCAAGAGACCCAGTACTTC. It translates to CSARGSQYQETQYF.

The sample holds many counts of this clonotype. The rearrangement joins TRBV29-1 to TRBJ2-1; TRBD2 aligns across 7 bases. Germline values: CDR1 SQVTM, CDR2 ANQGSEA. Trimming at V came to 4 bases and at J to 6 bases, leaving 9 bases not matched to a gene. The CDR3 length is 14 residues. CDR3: CSVVWDYRINEQFF. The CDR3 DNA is TGCAGCGTTGTCTGGGACTACCGGATCAATGAGCAGTTCTTC.

The CDR3 DNA reads TGTGCCAGCAATCCGGGACGGACGAACACTGAAGCTTTCTTT. Its protein product is CASNPGRTNTEAFF. The gene calls are TRBV5-6 and TRBJ1-1; D perhaps matches TRBD1 (5 bases). Germline V gives CDR1 SGHDT, CDR2 YYEEEE. V lost 6 bases and J lost 1, with 13 bases in between. This CDR3 comprises 14 residues. Full variable domain (remainder filled in from reference TRBV5-6 and TRBJ1-1): DAGVTQSPTHLIKTRGQQVTLRCSPKSGHDTVSWYQQALGQGPQFIFQYYEEEERQRGNFPDRFSGHQFPNYSSELNVNALLLGDSALYLCASNPGRTNTEAFFGQGTRLTVV.

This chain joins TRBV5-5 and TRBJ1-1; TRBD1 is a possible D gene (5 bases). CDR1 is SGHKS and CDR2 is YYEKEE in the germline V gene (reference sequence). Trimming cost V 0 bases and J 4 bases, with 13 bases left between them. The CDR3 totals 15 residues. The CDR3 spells CASSLAAGGGTEAFF. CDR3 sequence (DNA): TGTGCCAGCAGCTTGGCGGCCGGCGGGGGCACTGAAGCTTTCTTT.

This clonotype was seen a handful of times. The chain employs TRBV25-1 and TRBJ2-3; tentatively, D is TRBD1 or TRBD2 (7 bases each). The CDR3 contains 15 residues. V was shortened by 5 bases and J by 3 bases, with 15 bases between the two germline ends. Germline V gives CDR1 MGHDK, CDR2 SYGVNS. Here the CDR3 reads CASSPGGGGTDTQYF. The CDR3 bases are TGTGCCAGCAGTCCAGGGGGGGGAGGGACAGATACGCAGTATTTT.

This CDR3 reads CASSLDRRGRDTGELFF. The CDR3 coding sequence is TGTGCCAGCAGCTTAGATCGGCGCGGGAGAGATACCGGGGAGCTGTTTTTT. This rearrangement joins TRBV11-2 to TRBJ2-2; 7 nucleotides match TRBD2. CDR1 SGHAT and CDR2 FQNNGV come from the germline V gene. The CDR3 has 17 residues. V was pared by 0 bases and J by 5 bases, with 9 bases of the junction left unmatched.

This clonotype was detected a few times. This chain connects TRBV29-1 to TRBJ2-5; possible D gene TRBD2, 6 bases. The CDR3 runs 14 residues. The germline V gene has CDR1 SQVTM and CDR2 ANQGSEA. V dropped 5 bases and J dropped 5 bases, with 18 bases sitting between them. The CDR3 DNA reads TGCAGCGTTACCTCGGGACTTGGGGGGGAGACCCAGTACTTC. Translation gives CSVTSGLGGETQYF.

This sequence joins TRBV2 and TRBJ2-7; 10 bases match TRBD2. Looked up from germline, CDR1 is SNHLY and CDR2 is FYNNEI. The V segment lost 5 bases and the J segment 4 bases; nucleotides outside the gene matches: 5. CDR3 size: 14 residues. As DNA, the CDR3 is TGTGCCAGCAGTTACTTAGCGGGAGGTTACGAGCAGTACTTC. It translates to CASSYLAGGYEQYF.

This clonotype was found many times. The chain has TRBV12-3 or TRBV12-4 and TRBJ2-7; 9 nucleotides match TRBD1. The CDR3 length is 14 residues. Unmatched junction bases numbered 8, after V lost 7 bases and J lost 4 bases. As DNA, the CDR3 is TGTGCCAGCATTCCGGGACAGGGATCGTACGAGCAGTACTTC. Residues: CASIPGQGSYEQYF.

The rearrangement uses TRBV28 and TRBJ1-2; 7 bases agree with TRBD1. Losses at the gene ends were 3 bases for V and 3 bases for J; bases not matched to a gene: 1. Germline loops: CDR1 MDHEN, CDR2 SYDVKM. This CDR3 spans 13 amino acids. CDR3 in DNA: TGTGCCAGCAGTTTCGACAGGGACTATGGCTACACCTTC. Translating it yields CASSFDRDYGYTF.

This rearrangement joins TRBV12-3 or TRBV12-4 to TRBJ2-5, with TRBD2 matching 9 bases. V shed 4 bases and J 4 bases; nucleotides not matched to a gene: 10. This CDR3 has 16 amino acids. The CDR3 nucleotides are TGTGCCAGCAGTTCTTGGAAAGCGGGGGGTTCAGAGACCCAGTACTTC. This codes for CASSSWKAGGSETQYF.

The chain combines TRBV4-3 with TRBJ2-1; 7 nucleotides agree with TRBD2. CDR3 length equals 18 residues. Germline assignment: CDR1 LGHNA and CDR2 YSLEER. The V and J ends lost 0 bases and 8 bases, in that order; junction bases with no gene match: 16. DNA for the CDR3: TGCGCCAGCAGCCAAGATCATGGGGGGGGTTTTAATGCTGATGAGCAGTTCTTC. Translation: CASSQDHGGGFNADEQFF.

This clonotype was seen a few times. In nucleotides, the CDR3 is TGTGCCAGCAGTTCTCTGTACACCGGGGAGCTGTTTTTT. As protein: CASSSLYTGELFF. J is TRBJ2-2 and V is TRBV12-3 or TRBV12-4; the D is unclear. Trimming removed 4 bases from V and 3 bases from J, with 6 bases in between. The CDR3 extends over 13 amino acids.

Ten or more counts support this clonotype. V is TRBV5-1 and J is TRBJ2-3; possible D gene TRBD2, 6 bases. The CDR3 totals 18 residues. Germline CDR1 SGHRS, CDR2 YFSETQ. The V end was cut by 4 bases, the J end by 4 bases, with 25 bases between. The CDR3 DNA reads TGCGCCAGCAGCGCCTTAACCCCGGGACTTGAGGTATCAGATACGCAGTATTTT. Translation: CASSALTPGLEVSDTQYF.

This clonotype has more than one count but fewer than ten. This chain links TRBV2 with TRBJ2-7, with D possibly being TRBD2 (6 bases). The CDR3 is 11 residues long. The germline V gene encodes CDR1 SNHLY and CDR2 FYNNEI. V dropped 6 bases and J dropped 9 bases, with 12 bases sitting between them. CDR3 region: CASSASAGQYF. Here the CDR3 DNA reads TGTGCCAGCAGCGCTAGCGCCGGGCAGTACTTC.

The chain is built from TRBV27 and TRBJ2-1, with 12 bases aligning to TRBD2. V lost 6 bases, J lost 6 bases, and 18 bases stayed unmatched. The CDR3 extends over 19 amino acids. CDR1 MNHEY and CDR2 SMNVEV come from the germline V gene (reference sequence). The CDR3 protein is CASRLRGRASGGAGNEQFF. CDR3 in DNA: TGTGCCAGCAGATTACGGGGGAGGGCTAGCGGGGGGGCAGGCAATGAGCAGTTCTTC.

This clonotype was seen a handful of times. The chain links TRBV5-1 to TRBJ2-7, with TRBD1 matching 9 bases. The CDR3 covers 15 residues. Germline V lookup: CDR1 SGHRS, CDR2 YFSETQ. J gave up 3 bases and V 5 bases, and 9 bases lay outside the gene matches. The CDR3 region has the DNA TGCGCCAGCAGTTGGGGGACAGGGAAGGTCTACGAGCAGTACTTC. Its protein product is CASSWGTGKVYEQYF.

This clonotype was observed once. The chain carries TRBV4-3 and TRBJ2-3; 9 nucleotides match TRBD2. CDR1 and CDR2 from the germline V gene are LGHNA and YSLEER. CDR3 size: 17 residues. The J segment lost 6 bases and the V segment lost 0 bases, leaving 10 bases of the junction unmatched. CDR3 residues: CASSQETGLASGDTQYF. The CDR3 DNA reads TGCGCCAGCAGCCAAGAAACCGGACTAGCGTCAGGCGATACGCAGTATTTT.

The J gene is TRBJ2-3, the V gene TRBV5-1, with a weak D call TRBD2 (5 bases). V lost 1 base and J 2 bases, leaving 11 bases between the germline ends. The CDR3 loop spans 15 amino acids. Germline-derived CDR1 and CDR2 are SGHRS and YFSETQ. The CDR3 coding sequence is TGCGCCAGCAGCTTGCGGGGAGTCGCCACAGATACGCAGTATTTT. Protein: CASSLRGVATDTQYF. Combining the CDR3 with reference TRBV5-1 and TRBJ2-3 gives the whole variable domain KAGVTQTPRYLIKTRGQQVTLSCSPISGHRSVSWYQQTPGQGLQFLFEYFSETQRNKGNFPGRFSGRQFSNSRSEMNVSTLELGDSALYLCASSLRGVATDTQYFGPGTRLTVL.